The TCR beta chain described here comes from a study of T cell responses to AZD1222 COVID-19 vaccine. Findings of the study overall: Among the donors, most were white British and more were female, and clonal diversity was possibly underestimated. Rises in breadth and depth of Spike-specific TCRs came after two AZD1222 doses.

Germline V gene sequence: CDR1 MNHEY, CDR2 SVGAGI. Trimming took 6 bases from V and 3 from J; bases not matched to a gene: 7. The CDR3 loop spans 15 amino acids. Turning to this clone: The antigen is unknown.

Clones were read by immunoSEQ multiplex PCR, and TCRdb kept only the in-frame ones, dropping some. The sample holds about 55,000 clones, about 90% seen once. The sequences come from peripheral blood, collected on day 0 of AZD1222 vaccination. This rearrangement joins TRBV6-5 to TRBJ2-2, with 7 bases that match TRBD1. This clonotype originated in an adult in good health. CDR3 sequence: CASRTGTVDTGELFF. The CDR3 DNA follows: TGTGCCAGCAGAACCGGGACAGTGGACACCGGGGAGCTGTTTTTT.